The 23 T cell receptor beta chains below all came from one sample that was sequenced in a study of cytomegalovirus exposure and HLA in healthy donors. Primers for the PCR totalled 60 Vbeta and 13 Jbeta. Sequencing used immunoSEQ multiplex PCR; TCRdb keeps in-frame clones, though not all of them. The sample comprises about 220,000 clones, about 75% of which are singletons, and approximately 1.9% rests with the top ten. What was sequenced was PBMCs. All receptors come from a woman aged 25 to 45 in good health and CMV-seronegative.

This chain connects TRBV6-6 to TRBJ1-1; D is unclear. V lost 2 bases and J 2 bases, leaving 15 bases between the germline ends. This CDR3 spans 16 amino acids. Germline CDR1 is MNHNY and CDR2 is SVGAGI (reference sequence). CDR3 region: CASSYGQMAENTEAFF. The CDR3 nucleotides are TGTGCCAGCAGTTACGGGCAAATGGCCGAAAACACTGAAGCTTTCTTT.

This CDR3 is CASSEGEEGWSGYTF. In DNA form, the CDR3 reads TGTGCCAGCAGTGAAGGGGAGGAGGGTTGGTCTGGCTACACCTTC. The J gene is TRBJ1-2, the V gene TRBV6-1, with D hard to call. The CDR3 extends over 15 amino acids. The V end was cut by 1 base, the J end by 7 bases, with 16 bases between. CDR1 and CDR2 (germline): MNHNS, SASEGT.

As for this clone: The junction shows a germline mismatch at one end, possibly a read error. V and J are TRBV7-7 and TRBJ2-5; the match to TRBD1 covers 8 bases. The CDR3 is 17 residues long. Looked up from germline, CDR1 is SSHAT and CDR2 is FNYEAQ (reference sequence). Here the CDR3 reads CASSRRTGSLSQETQYF. CDR3 DNA sequence: TGTGCTAGCAGCCGTAGGACAGGGTCCCTCTCTCAAGAGACCCAGTACTTC.

V is TRBV29-1 and J is TRBJ1-4; perhaps TRBD1 as D (6 bases). This CDR3 contains 15 residues. V gave up 4 bases and J gave up 0 bases, with 12 bases separating them. CDR1 is SQVTM, CDR2 ANQGSEA, per germline. The CDR3 sequence: CSVAGGAATNEKLFF. CDR3 nucleotide sequence: TGCAGCGTTGCGGGGGGGGCTGCAACTAATGAAAAACTGTTTTTT.

This chain connects TRBV4-1 to TRBJ2-3; 9 bases match TRBD2. Germline trimming cut 4 bases from V and 0 bases from J; bases unmatched to any gene: 8. The CDR3 is made up of 17 amino acids. Germline lookup yields CDR1 MGHRA and CDR2 YSYEKL. CDR3 amino acids: CASSLVSSGKSTDTQYF. As DNA, the CDR3 is TGCGCCAGCAGCCTCGTCTCTAGCGGGAAGAGCACAGATACGCAGTATTTT.

V gene TRBV6-5 combines with J gene TRBJ1-1; no clear D gene. This CDR3 is 14 amino acids long. Germline lookup yields CDR1 MNHEY and CDR2 SVGAGI. Trimming took 5 bases from V and 3 from J, leaving 13 bases between them. In DNA, the CDR3 is TGTGCCAGCAGTGATTCGAACAGATACACTGAAGCTTTCTTT. As protein: CASSDSNRYTEAFF.

The V gene is TRBV6-5, the J gene TRBJ1-2; D uncertain. In germline, CDR1 is MNHEY, CDR2 SVGAGI. CDR3 size: 13 residues. V lost 5 bases and J lost 12, with 19 bases in between. CDR3 nucleotide sequence: TGTGCCAGCAGTGAAGAGGCCAGATTCGTAGACACCTTC. Translation gives CASSEEARFVDTF.

As to this clone: A junction boundary mismatches the germline segment, possibly from a read error. This chain uses TRBV7-9 with TRBJ1-1; perhaps TRBD1 as D (5 bases). The germline V gene has CDR1 SEHNR and CDR2 FQNEAQ (reference sequence). The CDR3 extends over 15 amino acids. The CDR3 nucleotides are TGTTCCAGCAGCTTAGCGCAACCGGGGGGGACTGAAGCTTTCTTT. Encoded protein: CSSSLAQPGGTEAFF. Drawing the rest from reference TRBV7-9 and TRBJ1-1, the complete variable domain is DTGVSQNPRHKITKRGQNVTFRCDPISEHNRLYWYRQTLGQGPEFLTYFQNEAQLEKSRLLSDRFSAERPKGSFSTLEIQRTEQGDSAMYLCSSSLAQPGGTEAFFGQGTRLTVV.

For this clone: Mismatch with germline at one junction end may stem from a read error. The V call is TRBV7-9, the J call TRBJ1-1; 11 bases line up with TRBD1. Germline CDR1 SEHNR, CDR2 FQNEAQ (reference sequence). There are 15 residues in the CDR3. CDR3 nucleotide sequence: TGTTCCAGCAGCTTTCTGGACAGGGGGCACACTGAAGCTTTCTTT. It yields the protein CSSSFLDRGHTEAFF.

V is TRBV5-1 and J is TRBJ2-3; the D gene is possibly TRBD1 (5 bases). The V gene lost 0 bases and the J gene lost 2 bases, with 7 bases spanning the gap. Germline V gives CDR1 SGHRS, CDR2 YFSETQ. The CDR3 length is 14 residues. The chain's CDR3 is CASSLEGHTDTQYF. CDR3 DNA: TGCGCCAGCAGCTTGGAGGGGCACACAGATACGCAGTATTTT.

The rearrangement joins TRBV12-5 to TRBJ2-1; 16 bases fit TRBD2. Germline CDR1 and CDR2: LGHNT and FRNRAP. The CDR3 is 21 residues long. V lost 2 bases and J lost 9; bases outside the gene matches: 19. The CDR3 nucleotides are TGTGCTAGTGGTTTGACACAGGGTTTTCCGGGACTAGCGGGAGGGCCGGGTGAGCAGTTCTTC. This gives the protein CASGLTQGFPGLAGGPGEQFF.

This sequence joins TRBV4-2 and TRBJ2-1, with 8 bases lining up with TRBD2. The CDR3 loop spans 17 amino acids. J gave up 6 bases and V 3 bases, and 13 bases lay outside the gene matches. Germline loops: CDR1 LGHNA, CDR2 YNFKEQ. CDR3: CASSHAPGGLGSNEQFF. CDR3 in DNA: TGTGCCAGCAGCCACGCCCCGGGGGGGCTAGGATCCAATGAGCAGTTCTTC.

The chain has TRBV2 and TRBJ1-1; the D gene is possibly TRBD1 (5 bases). V shed 7 bases and J shed 4 bases, with 16 bases lying between them. The length of the CDR3 is 14 residues. Germline lookup yields CDR1 SNHLY and CDR2 FYNNEI. The CDR3 DNA sequence: TGTGCCAGCACCTCTGGGACTCGAAGCACTGAAGCTTTCTTT. Amino acid sequence: CASTSGTRSTEAFF.

This rearrangement joins TRBV29-1 to TRBJ1-2; 7 positions match TRBD1. The length of the CDR3 is 12 residues. V lost 3 bases and J lost 6; bases outside the gene matches: 4. CDR1 is SQVTM, CDR2 ANQGSEA, per germline. The CDR3 sequence: CSVDRGENGYTF. In DNA, the CDR3 is TGCAGCGTTGACAGGGGGGAGAATGGCTACACCTTC.

The chain couples TRBV9 to TRBJ1-1; 8 bases line up with TRBD1. Trimming removed 0 bases from V and 4 bases from J; junction bases left unmatched: 11. The germline V gene encodes CDR1 SGDLS and CDR2 YYNGEE. The CDR3 covers 17 residues. The CDR3 DNA follows: TGTGCCAGCAGCGTAGGCTGGACAGGGATGGCGGGCACTGAAGCTTTCTTT. This encodes CASSVGWTGMAGTEAFF.

This clone was detected only a few times. The V call is TRBV9, the J call TRBJ2-1; 7 bases align to TRBD2. This CDR3 is built from 15 residues. Germline lookup yields CDR1 SGDLS and CDR2 YYNGEE. V lost 3 bases and J lost 6; bases outside the gene matches: 9. CDR3 amino acids: CASSGGRGSSNEQFF. The CDR3 DNA is TGTGCCAGCAGCGGTGGGCGGGGGAGTTCCAATGAGCAGTTCTTC.

This clone was seen only a few times. The genes are TRBV4-1 and TRBJ1-2; perhaps TRBD1 as D (5 bases). This CDR3 comprises 15 residues. Trimming stripped 5 bases from V and 5 bases from J, with 18 bases between. Per the germline V gene, CDR1 is MGHRA and CDR2 is YSYEKL. The CDR3 here is CASSKPGGRLYGYTF. As DNA, the CDR3 is TGCGCCAGCAGCAAACCTGGGGGGAGGTTATATGGCTACACCTTC.

The CDR3 reads CAWRTLAGGSYNEQFF. CDR3 bases: TGTGCCTGGAGGACCCTAGCGGGAGGTTCCTACAATGAGCAGTTCTTC. The gene calls are TRBV30 and TRBJ2-1; 11 bases map to TRBD2. This CDR3 region has 16 residues. The trim removed 3 bases at V and 1 base at J, leaving 5 bases unmatched. CDR1 and CDR2 (germline): GTSNPN, SVGIG (reference sequence). Drawing the rest from reference TRBV30 and TRBJ2-1, the complete variable domain is SQTIHQWPATLVQPVGSPLSLECTVEGTSNPNLYWYRQAAGRGLQLLFYSVGIGQISSEVPQNLSASRPQDRQFILSSKKLLLSDSGFYLCAWRTLAGGSYNEQFFGPGTRLTVL.

This chain uses TRBV9 with TRBJ2-3; 8 nucleotides line up with TRBD2. Looked up from germline, CDR1 is SGDLS and CDR2 is YYNGEE. V was clipped by 2 bases and J by 1 base; unmatched bases: 6. The CDR3 extends over 16 amino acids. The CDR3 nucleotides are TGTGCCAGCAGCGTCAGCGGGGGAGTGCGCACAGATACGCAGTATTTT. As protein: CASSVSGGVRTDTQYF.

This clone was seen only a few times. The J gene is TRBJ2-1, the V gene TRBV9; TRBD2 might be the D (7 bases). The ends were cut back, 3 bases at V and 0 bases at J, with 10 bases in the middle. CDR3 length: 15 residues. The germline CDR1 and CDR2 sequences are SGDLS and YYNGEE. In DNA, the CDR3 is TGTGCCAGCAGCGCTGGGGGGGCCTCCTACAATGAGCAGTTCTTC. Its protein product is CASSAGGASYNEQFF.

The genes are TRBV21-1 and TRBJ1-1; the table calls TRBD1, which could not be checked here. TRBV21-1 represents a pseudogene. The CDR3 runs to 22 residues. CDR3 DNA sequence: TGTGCCAGCAGCAAAGGCCCCGAACCACCAGGGGACGCAGGGGAAAAAACCGCTGAAGCTTTCTTT. As protein: CASSKGPEPPGDAGEKTAEAFF.

The rearrangement uses TRBV5-1 and TRBJ2-2; no reliable D call. The CDR3 extends over 15 amino acids. Germline V gives CDR1 SGHRS, CDR2 YFSETQ. Trimming left V 0 bases short and J 2 bases short, with 8 bases between. The DNA for the CDR3 is TGCGCCAGCAGCTTGGGCGGTACTAACACCGGGGAGCTGTTTTTT. Translated: CASSLGGTNTGELFF.

This rearrangement joins TRBV6-5 to TRBJ1-2, with 8 bases matching TRBD1. The ends lost 0 bases at V and 8 bases at J; junction bases unmatched: 8. Germline CDR1 is MNHEY and CDR2 is SVGAGI. The CDR3 spans 15 residues. The CDR3 coding sequence is TGTGCCAGCAGTTACTCGCTGGACAGGGATAAAGGCTACACCTTC. Amino acids: CASSYSLDRDKGYTF.